This T cell receptor (beta chain) comes out of a study of beta chain features in type 1 diabetes. This clone was found a few times. The antigen is unknown. This specimen includes other DNA sequences encoding the same CDR3. Sequenced material consisted of expressed TCRB transcripts (all of the isolated RNA was reverse transcribed). TCRdb's copy holds only in-frame clones and misses some; the assay was immunoSEQ multiplex PCR. The sample has 300,000 to 350,000 clones, roughly a tenth seen once. Trimming took 2 bases from V and 0 from J, leaving 8 bases between them. Germline-derived CDR1 and CDR2 are MNHEY and SVGAGI. The CDR3 totals 15 residues. Whole-study findings and limits: The VDJ junctions of type 1 diabetes patients carried fewer insertions and more deletions. A closer apparent resemblance between naive, central memory and Treg TCRB repertoires was seen in patients than in healthy donors. Among all four CD4+ subsets, Type 1 diabetes patients had TCRB CDR3s that were moderately but significantly shorter.

Sequencing used central memory CD4+ T cells from blood. The sequence derives from a man younger than 40 with type 1 diabetes. The chain employs TRBV6-5 and TRBJ2-4; the D is unclear. As DNA, the CDR3 is TGTGCCAGCAGTTACGATGGTCTAGCCAAAAACATTCAGTACTTC. It is translated as CASSYDGLAKNIQYF.